A selection of T cell receptor beta chains follows, all from one sample in a study of T cell clonotyping in hematopoietic cell transplantation. The table came from immunoSEQ multiplex PCR; TCRdb's copy has only in-frame clones and leaves some out. Among about 45,000 clones, roughly 80% were seen once, and the ten largest hold roughly 4.8%. The sequences come from peripheral blood mononuclear cells, collected before stem cell transplant. These receptors all stem from a man aged 55 to 70 with myelodysplastic syndrome. Some clones in this sample may be carry-over from other donors' samples. CDR3s include the opening cysteine and the closing phenylalanine or tryptophan. Fields, in order: clone size, D gene, V gene, J gene, CDR3 DNA, CDR3 protein. A D gene is named only where the DNA matches it firmly. Size is omitted from some rows. Given values are once, few, many or a class for expanded clones.

size: NA
D: TRBD1
V: TRBV29-1
J: TRBJ2-5
DNA: TGCAGCGTTGAAAAAGGGGTGGGGACAGGGAGGGAGACCCAGTACTTC
CDR3: CSVEKGVGTGRETQYF

size: NA
D: NA
V: TRBV4-3
J: TRBJ1-4
DNA: TGCGCCAGCAGCCAAGATGGGGCAGGGGTGGGTGAAAAACTGTTTTTT
CDR3: CASSQDGAGVGEKLFF

size: few
D: NA
V: TRBV25-1
J: TRBJ1-6
DNA: TGTGCCAGCAGTGCACAGGGAATGACACCCCTCCACTTT
CDR3: CASSAQGMTPLHF

size: NA
D: TRBD2
V: TRBV9
J: TRBJ2-3
DNA: TGTGCCAGCAGCGTAGGGACTAGCGTAGCAGATACGCAGTATTTT
CDR3: CASSVGTSVADTQYF

size: NA
D: NA
V: TRBV30
J: TRBJ1-2
DNA: TGTGCCTGGAGTGGACCAAACGAAATCTATGGCTACACCTTC
CDR3: CAWSGPNEIYGYTF

size: NA
D: NA
V: TRBV11-2
J: TRBJ1-2
DNA: TGTGCCAGCAGCGTAGGGTCCGGGAACTATGGCTACACCTTC
CDR3: CASSVGSGNYGYTF

size: NA
D: TRBD1
V: TRBV6-5
J: TRBJ1-2
DNA: TGTGCCAGCAGTTTCTCCTTGGACAGGGGGCTTTATGGCTACACCTTC
CDR3: CASSFSLDRGLYGYTF

size: NA
D: NA
V: TRBV6-6
J: TRBJ2-7
DNA: TGTGCCAGCAGCCCCCAGGGGGGGTCATGGGAGCAGTACTTC
CDR3: CASSPQGGSWEQYF

size: few
D: NA
V: TRBV6-6
J: TRBJ2-2
DNA: TGTGCCAGCGTAACCCAGAGAACCGGGGAGCTGTTTTTT
CDR3: CASVTQRTGELFF

size: NA
D: NA
V: TRBV30
J: TRBJ1-3
DNA: TGTGCCTGGAGTGACCCCACTGGGGCCGCGGCCCGGAACACCATATATTTT
CDR3: CAWSDPTGAAARNTIYF

size: once
D: TRBD1
V: TRBV7-3
J: TRBJ1-6
DNA: TGTGCCAGCAGGCTCGGGACAGGGGGGAATTCACCCCTCCACTTT
CDR3: CASRLGTGGNSPLHF

size: once
D: NA
V: TRBV7-9
J: TRBJ2-1
DNA: TGTGCCAGCAGCTTATTGGCGGGGATGATGAATGAGCAGTTCTTC
CDR3: CASSLLAGMMNEQFF

size: NA
D: TRBD2
V: TRBV5-6
J: TRBJ2-5
DNA: TGTGCCAGCAGCTGGGGGACTACGGAGGAGACCCAGTACTTC
CDR3: CASSWGTTEETQYF

size: NA
D: NA
V: TRBV19
J: TRBJ1-1
DNA: TGTGCCAGTAGTATAGCGGGCAGGGCCTACACTGAAGCTTTCTTT
CDR3: CASSIAGRAYTEAFF

size: NA
D: TRBD1
V: TRBV6-6
J: TRBJ1-2
DNA: TGTGCCAGCAGCAGGACAGGGTTCGGAGGCTACACCTTC
CDR3: CASSRTGFGGYTF

size: NA
D: NA
V: TRBV7-2
J: TRBJ2-1
DNA: TGTGCCAGCAGCCTTGGGGGGAGAGGTGACAATGAGCAGTTCTTC
CDR3: CASSLGGRGDNEQFF

size: NA
D: TRBD2
V: TRBV9
J: TRBJ2-3
DNA: TGTGCCAGCAGCCGCCACCTGACTAGCGGACTTAGCACAGATACGCAGTATTTT
CDR3: CASSRHLTSGLSTDTQYF

size: NA
D: NA
V: TRBV6-5
J: TRBJ2-7
DNA: TGTGCCACCGGGTACGGGGATTCTAAAAAGCAGTACTTC
CDR3: CATGYGDSKKQYF

size: NA
D: NA
V: TRBV5-1
J: TRBJ1-2
DNA: TGCGCCAGCAGCTTGGCGACCCAGGGGTATGGCTACACCTTC
CDR3: CASSLATQGYGYTF

size: NA
D: TRBD1
V: TRBV5-6
J: TRBJ1-2
DNA: TGTGCCAGCAGCTTTTCCCGGGACAGGGTTCGGGGAATCTATGGCTACACCTTC
CDR3: CASSFSRDRVRGIYGYTF

size: NA
D: NA
V: TRBV7-6
J: TRBJ2-7
DNA: TGTGCCAGCAGCCGTCGACACGAGGTCGACGAGCAGTACTTC
CDR3: CASSRRHEVDEQYF

size: NA
D: NA
V: TRBV29-1
J: TRBJ1-1
DNA: TGCAGCGTCCTAACTTGGGGGCGGAACACTGAAGCTTTCTTT
CDR3: CSVLTWGRNTEAFF

size: NA
D: TRBD1
V: TRBV19
J: TRBJ2-1
DNA: TGTGCCAGTGACAGGGGGTTGTCCTACAATGAGCAGTTCTTC
CDR3: CASDRGLSYNEQFF

size: NA
D: NA
V: TRBV9
J: TRBJ1-4
DNA: TGTGCCAGCAGCACCCCGGGGGGCGGTGAAAAACTGTTTTTT
CDR3: CASSTPGGGEKLFF

size: few
D: NA
V: TRBV7-6
J: TRBJ2-3
DNA: TGTGCCAGCAGCTTAGCAATGAATAGCGGAGATACGCAGTATTTT
CDR3: CASSLAMNSGDTQYF

size: NA
D: NA
V: TRBV6-6
J: TRBJ2-7
DNA: TGTGCCAGCAGCCCTACCGGGGGCACACTATCCTACGAGCAGTACTTC
CDR3: CASSPTGGTLSYEQYF

size: NA
D: TRBD1
V: TRBV5-1
J: TRBJ2-7
DNA: TGCGCCAGCAGCTTGGCACAGGGGAGCTCCTACGAGCAGTACTTC
CDR3: CASSLAQGSSYEQYF

size: NA
D: NA
V: TRBV14
J: TRBJ1-2
DNA: TGTGCCAGCAGCCAATCTTATAGGAGCTATGGCTACACCTTC
CDR3: CASSQSYRSYGYTF

size: NA
D: NA
V: TRBV29-1
J: TRBJ2-7
DNA: TGCAGCGTTGAAGTACAGTCCTACGAGCAGTACTTC
CDR3: CSVEVQSYEQYF

size: NA
D: NA
V: TRBV28
J: TRBJ2-1
DNA: TGTGCCAGCAGTTTAAGGCAGGGGTACTACAATGAGCAGTTCTTC
CDR3: CASSLRQGYYNEQFF

size: NA
D: NA
V: TRBV9
J: TRBJ2-3
DNA: TGTGCCAGCAGCCCCTTTTCCACAGATACGCAGTATTTT
CDR3: CASSPFSTDTQYF

size: NA
D: TRBD1
V: TRBV5-1
J: TRBJ2-3
DNA: TGCGCCAGCAGCACAGGACAGGGCGCAGATACGCAGTATTTT
CDR3: CASSTGQGADTQYF

size: NA
D: NA
V: TRBV9
J: TRBJ2-5
DNA: TGTGCCAGCACCAGAGGGGGTTCAGAGACCCAGTACTTC
CDR3: CASTRGGSETQYF

size: NA
D: NA
V: TRBV6-5
J: TRBJ1-5
DNA: TGTGCCAGCAACGGGGAGGGCAATCAGCCCCAGCATTTT
CDR3: CASNGEGNQPQHF

size: NA
D: NA
V: TRBV2
J: TRBJ1-2
DNA: TGTGCCAGCAGTGGGGGTCGGGGGAATCCTTTC
CDR3: CASSGGRGNPF

size: once
D: NA
V: TRBV7-3
J: TRBJ2-1
DNA: TGTGCCAGCAGCCCCGCCGGATTAGCCGGGGATGAGCAGTTCTTC
CDR3: CASSPAGLAGDEQFF

size: NA
D: TRBD1
V: TRBV7-2
J: TRBJ2-7
DNA: TGTGCCAGCAGCTTATCGGGACAGGGGTACGAGCAGTACTTC
CDR3: CASSLSGQGYEQYF

size: few
D: NA
V: TRBV5-1
J: TRBJ2-3
DNA: TGCGCCAGCAGCTTGGGGCCCCGTTCCGATACGCAGTATTTT
CDR3: CASSLGPRSDTQYF

size: NA
D: NA
V: TRBV10-2
J: TRBJ1-2
DNA: TGCGCCAGCAGCGATCAGGGATACGGCTACACCTTC
CDR3: CASSDQGYGYTF

size: NA
D: NA
V: TRBV7-2
J: TRBJ2-7
DNA: TGTGCCAGCAGCCCGGGACAACACAGCTACGAGCAGTACTTC
CDR3: CASSPGQHSYEQYF

size: NA
D: TRBD2
V: TRBV10-3
J: TRBJ2-2
DNA: TGTGCCATCAGCGAGGAGAAGGGAGGGTCCGGGGAGCTGTTTTTT
CDR3: CAISEEKGGSGELFF

size: NA
D: NA
V: TRBV14
J: TRBJ2-1
DNA: TGTGCCAGCAGCCCCCCGGTAGCCCACAATGAGCAGTTCTTC
CDR3: CASSPPVAHNEQFF

size: NA
D: NA
V: TRBV6-7
J: TRBJ1-6
DNA: TGTGCCAGCATCTTCGACAGGTTTATTTCACCCCTCCACTTT
CDR3: CASIFDRFISPLHF

size: NA
D: NA
V: TRBV30
J: TRBJ1-6
DNA: TGTGCCGGACTCACGGGTAATTCACCCCTCCACTTT
CDR3: CAGLTGNSPLHF

size: NA
D: NA
V: TRBV7-8
J: TRBJ1-2
DNA: TGTGCCAGCAGCTTCCGGGACACACGAGGCTACACCTTC
CDR3: CASSFRDTRGYTF

size: few
D: NA
V: TRBV19
J: TRBJ2-3
DNA: TGTGCCAGTAATGTAGCGGCTAGCACAGATACGCAGTATTTT
CDR3: CASNVAASTDTQYF

size: NA
D: TRBD1
V: TRBV6-5
J: TRBJ2-7
DNA: TGTGCCAGCAGATTGGGACAGGGAAAATACGAGCAGTACTTC
CDR3: CASRLGQGKYEQYF

size: NA
D: NA
V: TRBV6-4
J: TRBJ2-2
DNA: TGTGCCAGCAGGAGGGGGAGCGACACCGGGGAGCTGTTTTTT
CDR3: CASRRGSDTGELFF

size: NA
D: TRBD1
V: TRBV4-3
J: TRBJ2-1
DNA: TGCGCCAGCAGCTCGACCGGGACAGGGACGAGACGATTTACGAATGAGCAGTTCTTC
CDR3: CASSSTGTGTRRFTNEQFF

size: NA
D: NA
V: TRBV29-1
J: TRBJ2-2
DNA: TGCAGCGTAGGCCTGAACACCGGGGAGCTGTTTTTT
CDR3: CSVGLNTGELFF

size: NA
D: NA
V: TRBV10-3
J: TRBJ2-5
DNA: TGTGCCATCAGCGCCGGCGGGGGCCGAGAGACCCAGTACTTC
CDR3: CAISAGGGRETQYF

size: few
D: NA
V: TRBV7-2
J: TRBJ2-7
DNA: TGTGCCAGCAGCGCCCCGGACGAGTGGGCCTACGAGCAGTACTTC
CDR3: CASSAPDEWAYEQYF

size: NA
D: NA
V: TRBV19
J: TRBJ2-1
DNA: TGTGCCAGTAGTATTGGGGTGCGTGAGCAGTTCTTC
CDR3: CASSIGVREQFF

size: NA
D: NA
V: TRBV5-6
J: TRBJ2-2
DNA: TGTGCCAGCAGGCCCGGCGACAGGACCGGGGAGCTGTTTTTT
CDR3: CASRPGDRTGELFF

size: once
D: NA
V: TRBV7-2
J: TRBJ2-2
DNA: TGTGCCAGCAGCCTACAACTCGTCCTCACCGGGGAGCTGTTTTTT
CDR3: CASSLQLVLTGELFF

size: NA
D: TRBD1
V: TRBV7-2
J: TRBJ2-7
DNA: TGTGCCAGCAGCCCATACAGGGGTGGTTACGAGCAGTACTTC
CDR3: CASSPYRGGYEQYF